This section outlines one TCR beta chain sequence together with its context. In the original workflow: Reference gene primer amplification yielded estimated nucleated cell counts. The repertoire was sequenced with immunoSEQ multiplex PCR; TCRdb's copy has only in-frame clones and lacks some. V, J and clone size are those of that table, while D and trimming were read from the DNA. Seen here are under 200,000 clones, 88% observed once, and the top ten hold roughly 5.5%. The CDR3 is 15 amino acids. CDR1 is MNHEY and CDR2 is SVGEGT in the germline V gene. V was trimmed by 5 bases and J by 0 bases, leaving 10 bases between them. This sample was taken from a study of blood T cell repertoires in COVID-19. Study-wide context: Acute and convalescent COVID-19 specimens originated in the United States, Italy and Spain. Sample material is recorded as cDNA or gDNA derived from T cells, B-cell-depleted T cells, or PBMCs.

The TCR comes from a man aged 35 to 55 with active or convalescent COVID-19. The sequenced sample was peripheral blood. This rearrangement joins TRBV6-2 or TRBV6-3 to TRBJ1-4; D ambiguous. The CDR3 sequence: CASSSPDSTNEKLFF. The CDR3 DNA sequence: TGTGCCAGCAGTAGCCCCGACTCAACTAATGAAAAACTGTTTTTT.